The present entry profiles one T cell receptor beta chain with its context. The antigen is not known. One end of the junction is discordant with germline, which a read error may explain. The same CDR3 is also encoded by other DNA sequences in this sample. This entry is derived from a study of T cell responses to AZD1222 COVID-19 vaccine. Study-wide findings and caveats: Unmutated variant regions are reportedly the target of nearly half of TCRs that are spike-specific.

Sequencing used immunoSEQ multiplex PCR; TCRdb keeps in-frame clones, though not all of them. This sample has about 200,000 clones; just over 90% occur once, and the top ten carry 1%. The CDR3 extends over 15 amino acids. Germline CDR1 reads SGHVS; CDR2 reads FQNEAQ. The sample was peripheral blood, taken on day 0 of MenACWY control vaccination. This chain uses TRBV7-8 with TRBJ2-2; TRBD2 matches 9 bases. This receptor was taken from an adult in good health. CDR3 loop: CASSLVPLAGGELFF. The CDR3 nucleotides read TGTGCCAGCAGCTTAGTTCCACTAGCGGGCGGGGAACTGTTTTTT.